This entry is about one T cell receptor beta chain. The target antigen is unknown. The library targeted TCRbeta and was prepared with unique molecular identifiers. TCRdb itself ran the PCR reads through MiXCR, one entry per CDR3 protein. The profile covers approximately 630,000 distinct CDR3 sequences, with approximately 14% appearing a single time and 0.79% taken by the ten largest. The data derive from a study of T-cell reconstitution after alpha-beta-depleted transplantation in children. Study-level points and caveats: Surviving recipient cells, namely T cells and thymic progenitors, were the source of high day-60 TCRbeta diversity in some patients. The authors attributed T-cell counts and diversity one year after transplant mostly to newly produced T cells. There were reportedly several hundred expanded graft clones from which alpha-beta T cells came about two months after transplant.

Specimen: PBMCs, collected before TCRalphabeta/CD19-depleted stem cell transplant. The TCR sequence derives from a girl under 10 years old with congenital amegakaryocytic thrombocytopenia, due to receive a stem cell transplant.

The DNA of the CDR3 is TGTGCCAGCAGCTTAGGGAACGGCGGGACATCCTACAATGAGCAGTTCTTC. Protein product: CASSLGNGGTSYNEQFF. This chain joins TRBV11-2 and TRBJ2-1; either TRBD1 or TRBD2 may supply D (6 bases each). CDR1 and CDR2 (germline): SGHAT, FQNNGV. This CDR3 contains 17 residues. V was clipped by 1 base and J by 1 base, with 14 bases between them.